This TCR delta chain appears in the sequencing data of a study of gamma-delta T cells after stem cell transplantation. The CDR3 covers 25 residues. Trimming pared 4 bases from V and 1 base from J, leaving 49 bases between. Germline V gene data show CDR1 as TVYSNPD and CDR2 as GDNSRS (reference sequence). In its sample, this clone is hyperexpanded. The same CDR3 arises from other DNA sequences in this sample as well. TCRdb re-processed the RT-PCR reads using CATT. The repertoire holds 400 to 500 delta-chain clones, with about 24% as singletons. This chain joins TRDV3 and TRDJ1, with D maybe TRDD2 (6 bases). Sequencing was carried out using gamma-delta T cells. The receptor was isolated from a human donor. It is not recorded whose cells these are; they may come from a transplant donor. CDR3 amino acids: CASPSTVEGTPPHKTVLYITDKLIF. CDR3 DNA: TGTGCCTCTCCTTCCACAGTGGAGGGTACCCCACCCCATAAAACAGTACTTTATATCACCGATAAACTCATCTTT.